One and the same sample provided the 10 T cell receptor beta chains below, sequenced in a study of T-cell reconstitution after alpha-beta-depleted transplantation in children. Using unique molecular identifiers, the investigators prepared the TCRbeta library. TCRdb ran MiXCR on the PCR reads and lists one entry per CDR3 protein. This table holds 350,000 to 400,000 distinct CDR3 sequences, more than 10% found once. Sequenced material: PBMCs, taken from the stem cell graft. These receptors originate from a human donor who donated a stem cell graft to a child with Fanconi anemia.

The chain links TRBV9 to TRBJ1-5, with 8 bases matching TRBD1. Trimming removed 5 bases from V and 5 bases from J; junction bases left unmatched: 12. Germline V CDR1 and CDR2: SGDLS, YYNGEE. There are 16 residues in the CDR3. The CDR3 spells CASSKTGVEGDQPQHF. CDR3 sequence (DNA): TGTGCCAGCAGTAAGACAGGGGTTGAGGGGGATCAGCCCCAGCATTTT.

The chain is built from TRBV20-1 and TRBJ1-6; D uncertain. Germline V gives CDR1 DFQATT, CDR2 SNEGSKA (reference sequence). This CDR3 region has 13 residues. V was cut by 5 bases and J by 7 bases, with 12 bases left in between. Here the CDR3 DNA reads TGCAGTGCTTTGAGTGCTTCCAATTCACCCCTCCACTTT. Its protein is CSALSASNSPLHF.

This chain connects TRBV20-1 to TRBJ2-3, with TRBD2 identical over 9 bases. Germline trimming cut 5 bases from V and 4 bases from J; bases unmatched to any gene: 7. The CDR3 length is 14 residues. Germline lookup yields CDR1 DFQATT and CDR2 SNEGSKA (reference sequence). For the CDR3, the DNA is TGCAGTGCTCCTGAGACTAGCGGTGCAGATACGCAGTATTTT. Translated: CSAPETSGADTQYF.

The chain has TRBV5-1 and TRBJ1-1; tentatively, D is TRBD1 (5 bases). The CDR3 has 13 amino acids. The V end was cut by 2 bases, the J end by 11 bases, with 16 bases between. Germline V gene sequence: CDR1 SGHRS, CDR2 YFSETQ. CDR3 amino acids: CASSFTDSSPAFF. The CDR3 DNA follows: TGCGCCAGCAGCTTTACTGACAGTTCCCCGGCTTTCTTT.

This clonotype has a handful of counts. The chain employs TRBV7-8 and TRBJ2-5; 7 positions match TRBD1. Trimming cost V 5 bases and J 5 bases; bases outside gene matches: 5. The CDR3 totals 13 residues. From germline, CDR1 is SGHVS and CDR2 FQNEAQ. The chain's CDR3 is CASSRDRRETQYF. CDR3 in DNA: TGTGCCAGCAGCCGGGACAGAAGGGAGACCCAGTACTTC.

The genes are TRBV7-9 and TRBJ1-2, with unresolved D. V lost 5 bases, J lost 1 base, and 11 bases lay in between. The CDR3 length is 14 residues. CDR1 is SEHNR and CDR2 is FQNEAQ in the germline V gene (reference sequence). CDR3 sequence (DNA): TGTGCCAGCAGCATGTTGAGCCTTAACTATGGCTACACCTTC. Protein: CASSMLSLNYGYTF.

At least ten counts were recorded for this clonotype. V gene TRBV7-8 combines with J gene TRBJ2-3, with D uncertain. Trimming pared 1 base from V and 2 bases from J, leaving 7 bases between. The germline V gene has CDR1 SGHVS and CDR2 FQNEAQ. This CDR3 has 14 amino acids. The CDR3 DNA reads as TGTGCCAGCAGCTTAGGACGCCCCACAGATACGCAGTATTTT. This gives the protein CASSLGRPTDTQYF.

This clonotype was found a few times. The chain is built from TRBV7-2 and TRBJ2-1, with D tentatively TRBD1 (7 bases). Per the germline V gene, CDR1 is SGHTA and CDR2 is FQGNSA. This CDR3 spans 14 amino acids. Between the trimmed V and J ends, which lost 6 bases and 6 bases, there was a span of 15 bases. CDR3 nucleotides: TGTGCCAGCAGTTACAGGGGAGGTGGCAATGAGCAGTTCTTC. It yields the protein CASSYRGGGNEQFF.

The V gene is TRBV12-3 or TRBV12-4, the J gene TRBJ1-2, with TRBD1 matching 8 bases. V shed 6 bases, J shed 6 bases, and the junction held 6 bases outside the gene matches. This CDR3 contains 13 residues. CDR3 coding DNA: TGTGCCAGCAGACTCACAGGGGGTGATGGCTACACCTTC. Protein: CASRLTGGDGYTF.

V is TRBV4-2 and J is TRBJ2-5, with TRBD1 as a possible D gene (6 bases). Germline V gene lookup returns CDR1 LGHNA and CDR2 YNFKEQ. V lost 4 bases and J 5 bases, leaving 17 bases between the germline ends. The CDR3 consists of 15 residues. CDR3 DNA: TGTGCCAGCAGCCCGGGACACCTCGTAAGGGAGACCCAGTACTTC. Protein: CASSPGHLVRETQYF.